This T cell receptor (beta chain) derives from a study of blood T cell repertoires in COVID-19. Profiling relied on immunoSEQ multiplex PCR, and the TCRdb table lists in-frame clones only, not all of them. The data contain about 16,000 clones, roughly nine tenths of them singletons. This clone has a handful of counts. Seattle-derived patients entered the study during active infection and were followed longitudinally. The CDR3 has 15 amino acids. CDR1 and CDR2 from the germline V gene are SGDLS and YYNGEE. The junction had 5 bases not matched to a gene; V was cut back by 3 bases and J by 4 bases. This chain links TRBV9 with TRBJ2-7, with TRBD2 matching over 12 bases. The source of this sequence is a woman aged 80 or older with COVID-19, enrolled during active disease. The material sequenced was peripheral blood. The CDR3 is CASSAGTSGLYEQYF. CDR3 nucleotides: TGTGCCAGCAGCGCGGGGACTAGCGGGCTTTACGAGCAGTACTTC.